Listed here is a single T cell receptor (beta chain). The data were obtained in a study of technical replicates of blood from four donors. This CDR3 region has 17 residues. V was pared by 5 bases and J by 4 bases, with 12 bases of the junction left unmatched. Germline values: CDR1 SGHAT, CDR2 FQNNGV. Some clones are missing from TCRdb's copy, which holds only in-frame ones; the method was immunoSEQ multiplex PCR. The sample carries about 82,000 clones, 95% to 96% recorded once. The sequence was obtained from a human donor in good health. J is TRBJ2-5 and V is TRBV11-2; 11 bases map to TRBD2. Sequenced input: T cells isolated from PBMCs. The CDR3 bases are TGTGCCAGCAGCCCTCCCGGGGGAGGACTAGCGGGAGAGACCCAGTACTTC. Translating gives CASSPPGGGLAGETQYF.